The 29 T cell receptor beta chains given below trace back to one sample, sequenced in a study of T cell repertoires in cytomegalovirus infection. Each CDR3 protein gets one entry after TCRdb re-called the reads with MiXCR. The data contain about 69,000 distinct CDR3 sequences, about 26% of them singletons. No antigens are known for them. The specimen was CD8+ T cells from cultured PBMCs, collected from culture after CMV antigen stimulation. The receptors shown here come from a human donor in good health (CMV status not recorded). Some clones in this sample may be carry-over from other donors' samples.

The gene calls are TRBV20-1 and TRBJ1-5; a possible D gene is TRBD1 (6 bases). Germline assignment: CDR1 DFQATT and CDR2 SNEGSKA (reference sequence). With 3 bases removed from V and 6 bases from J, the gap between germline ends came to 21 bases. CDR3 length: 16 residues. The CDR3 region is CSASGLRGAESQPQHF. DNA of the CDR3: TGCAGTGCTAGTGGGCTTAGGGGGGCTGAAAGTCAGCCCCAGCATTTT.

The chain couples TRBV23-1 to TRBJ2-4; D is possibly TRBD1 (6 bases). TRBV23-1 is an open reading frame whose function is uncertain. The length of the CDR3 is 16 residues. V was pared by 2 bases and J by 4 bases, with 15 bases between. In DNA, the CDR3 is TGCGCCAGCAGTCAACCGGCTGACAGGCAGAAAAACATTCAGTACTTC. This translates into CASSQPADRQKNIQYF.

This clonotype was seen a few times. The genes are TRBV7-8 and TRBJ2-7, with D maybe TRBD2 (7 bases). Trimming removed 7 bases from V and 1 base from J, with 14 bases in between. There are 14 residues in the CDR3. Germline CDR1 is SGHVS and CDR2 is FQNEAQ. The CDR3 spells CASTLRGASYEQYF. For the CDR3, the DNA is TGTGCCAGCACCCTACGGGGGGCTTCCTACGAGCAGTACTTC.

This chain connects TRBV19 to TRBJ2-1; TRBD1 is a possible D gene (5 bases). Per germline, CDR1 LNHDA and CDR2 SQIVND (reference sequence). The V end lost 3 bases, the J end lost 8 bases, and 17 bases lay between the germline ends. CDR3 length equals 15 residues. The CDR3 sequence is CASSIAGRVRDEQFF. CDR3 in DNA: TGTGCCAGTAGTATCGCAGGCAGGGTTAGGGATGAGCAGTTCTTC.

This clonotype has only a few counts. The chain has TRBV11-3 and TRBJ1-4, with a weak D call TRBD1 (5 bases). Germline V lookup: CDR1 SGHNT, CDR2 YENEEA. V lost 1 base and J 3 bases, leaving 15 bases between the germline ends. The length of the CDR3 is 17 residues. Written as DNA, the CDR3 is TGTGCCAGCAGCTTAGGACAGCAGAACCAAGCTAATGAAAAACTGTTTTTT. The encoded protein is CASSLGQQNQANEKLFF.

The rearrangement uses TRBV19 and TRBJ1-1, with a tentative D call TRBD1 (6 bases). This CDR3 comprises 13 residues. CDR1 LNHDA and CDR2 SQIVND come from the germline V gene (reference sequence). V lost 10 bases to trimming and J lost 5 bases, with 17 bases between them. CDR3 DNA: TGTGCCACTTCTTGGGGGCAAGGGACTGAAGCTTTCTTT. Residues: CATSWGQGTEAFF.

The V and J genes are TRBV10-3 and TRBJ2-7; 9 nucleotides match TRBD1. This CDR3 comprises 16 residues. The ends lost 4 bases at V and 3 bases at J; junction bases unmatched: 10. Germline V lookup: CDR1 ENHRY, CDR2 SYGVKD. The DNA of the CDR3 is TGTGCCATCAGTGGGGAGGGGACAGGGACAGACTACGAGCAGTACTTC. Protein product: CAISGEGTGTDYEQYF.

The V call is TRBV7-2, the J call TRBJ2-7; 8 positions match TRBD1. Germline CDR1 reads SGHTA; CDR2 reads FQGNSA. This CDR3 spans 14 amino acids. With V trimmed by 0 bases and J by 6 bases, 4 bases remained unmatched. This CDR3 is CASSLARTGGEQYF. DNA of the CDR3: TGTGCCAGCAGCTTAGCGCGTACAGGGGGCGAGCAGTACTTC.

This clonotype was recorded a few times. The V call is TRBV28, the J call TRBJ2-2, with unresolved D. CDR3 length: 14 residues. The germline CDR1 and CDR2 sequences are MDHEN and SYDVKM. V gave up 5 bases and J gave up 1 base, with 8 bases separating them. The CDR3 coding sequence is TGTGCCAGCAGTATCACCCGGAACACCGGGGAGCTGTTTTTT. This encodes CASSITRNTGELFF.

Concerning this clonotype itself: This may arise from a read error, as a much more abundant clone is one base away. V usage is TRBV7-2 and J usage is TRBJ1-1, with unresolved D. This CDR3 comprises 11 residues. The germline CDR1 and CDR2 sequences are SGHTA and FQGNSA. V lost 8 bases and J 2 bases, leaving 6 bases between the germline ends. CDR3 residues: CASVFNTEAFF. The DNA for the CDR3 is TGTGCCAGCGTGTTCAACACTGAAGCTTTCTTT.

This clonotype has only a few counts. CDR3 sequence (DNA): TGTGCCAGCAGCTCCCTGGGCAGCTCCTACGAGCAGTACTTC. This gives the protein CASSSLGSSYEQYF. The chain joins TRBV7-9 to TRBJ2-7; no firm D call. Looked up from germline, CDR1 is SEHNR and CDR2 is FQNEAQ (reference sequence). V lost 4 bases and J 0 bases, leaving 10 bases between the germline ends. The CDR3 length is 14 residues. Complete variable domain (other parts from reference TRBV7-9 and TRBJ2-7): DTGVSQNPRHKITKRGQNVTFRCDPISEHNRLYWYRQTLGQGPEFLTYFQNEAQLEKSRLLSDRFSAERPKGSFSTLEIQRTEQGDSAMYLCASSSLGSSYEQYFGPGTRLTVT.

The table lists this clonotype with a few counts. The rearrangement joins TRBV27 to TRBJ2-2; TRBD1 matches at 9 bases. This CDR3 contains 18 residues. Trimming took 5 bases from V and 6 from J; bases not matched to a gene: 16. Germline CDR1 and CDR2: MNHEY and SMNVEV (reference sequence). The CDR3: CASSIDRGGDLSAGELFF. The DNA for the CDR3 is TGTGCCAGCAGTATCGACAGGGGGGGGGATCTTAGCGCCGGGGAGCTGTTTTTT.

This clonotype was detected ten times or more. CDR3 sequence reads: CASRGTGGTNTEAFF. CDR3 nucleotide sequence: TGTGCCAGCAGAGGGACAGGGGGGACGAACACTGAAGCTTTCTTT. The genes are TRBV7-9 and TRBJ1-1; 11 bases align to TRBD1. This CDR3 spans 15 amino acids. CDR1 SEHNR and CDR2 FQNEAQ come from the germline V gene (reference sequence). The J segment lost 1 base and the V segment lost 6 bases, leaving 4 bases of the junction unmatched.

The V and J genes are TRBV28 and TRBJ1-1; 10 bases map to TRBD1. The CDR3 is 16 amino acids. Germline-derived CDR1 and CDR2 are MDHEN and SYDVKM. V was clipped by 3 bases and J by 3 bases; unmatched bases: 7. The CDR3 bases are TGTGCCAGCAGTTTTAGCGGGGGACAGGGGTACACTGAAGCTTTCTTT. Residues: CASSFSGGQGYTEAFF. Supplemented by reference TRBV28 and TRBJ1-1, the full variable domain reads DVKVTQSSRYLVKRTGEKVFLECVQDMDHENMFWYRQDPGLGLRLIYFSYDVKMKEKGDIPEGYSVSREKKERFSLILESASTNQTSMYLCASSFSGGQGYTEAFFGQGTRLTVV.

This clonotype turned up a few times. CDR3 DNA sequence: TGTGCCAGCAGCCCCAGACCGCAGTCTAGCGGGGGGGCCGGGGAGCTGTTTTTT. Its translation: CASSPRPQSSGGAGELFF. J is TRBJ2-2 and V is TRBV11-2, with 12 positions matching TRBD2. This CDR3 comprises 18 residues. Germline CDR1 and CDR2: SGHAT and FQNNGV. With 5 bases clipped from V and 6 bases from J, the junction kept 13 bases outside the gene matches.

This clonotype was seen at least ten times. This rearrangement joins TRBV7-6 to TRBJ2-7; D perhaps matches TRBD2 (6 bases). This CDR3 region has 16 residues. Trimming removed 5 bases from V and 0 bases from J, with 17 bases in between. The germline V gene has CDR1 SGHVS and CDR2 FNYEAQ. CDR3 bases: TGTGCCAGCAGCGGGGCGGGACTCACCAGCTCCTACGAGCAGTACTTC. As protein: CASSGAGLTSSYEQYF.

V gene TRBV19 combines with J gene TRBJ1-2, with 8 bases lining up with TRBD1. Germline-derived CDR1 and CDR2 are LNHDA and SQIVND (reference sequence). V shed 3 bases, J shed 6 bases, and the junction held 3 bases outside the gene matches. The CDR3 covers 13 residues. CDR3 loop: CASSMGRGHGYTF. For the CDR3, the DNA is TGTGCCAGTAGTATGGGCAGGGGGCATGGCTACACCTTC.

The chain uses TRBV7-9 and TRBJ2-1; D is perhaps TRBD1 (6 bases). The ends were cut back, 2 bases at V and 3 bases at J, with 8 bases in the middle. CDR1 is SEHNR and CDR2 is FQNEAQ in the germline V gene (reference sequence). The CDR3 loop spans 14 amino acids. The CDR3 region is CASSLSRGYNEQFF. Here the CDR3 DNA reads TGTGCCAGCAGCTTAAGCAGGGGCTACAATGAGCAGTTCTTC.

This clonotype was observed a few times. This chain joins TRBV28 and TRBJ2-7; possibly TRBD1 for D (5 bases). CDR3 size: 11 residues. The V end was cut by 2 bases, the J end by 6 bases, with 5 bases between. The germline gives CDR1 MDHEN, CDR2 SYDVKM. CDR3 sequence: CASSLGAEQYF. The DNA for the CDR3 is TGTGCCAGCAGTTTAGGGGCCGAGCAGTACTTC.

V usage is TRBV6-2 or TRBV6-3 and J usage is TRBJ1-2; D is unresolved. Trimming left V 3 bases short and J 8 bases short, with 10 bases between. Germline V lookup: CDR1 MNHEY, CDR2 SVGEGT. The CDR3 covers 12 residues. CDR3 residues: CASSYIKGGYTF. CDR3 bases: TGTGCCAGCAGTTATATTAAGGGAGGCTACACCTTC.

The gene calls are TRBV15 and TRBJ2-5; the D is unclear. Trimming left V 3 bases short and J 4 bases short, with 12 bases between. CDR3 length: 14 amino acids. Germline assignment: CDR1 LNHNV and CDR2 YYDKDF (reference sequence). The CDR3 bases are TGTGCCACCAGCAGGGTGGGCACCAGAGAGACCCAGTACTTC. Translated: CATSRVGTRETQYF.

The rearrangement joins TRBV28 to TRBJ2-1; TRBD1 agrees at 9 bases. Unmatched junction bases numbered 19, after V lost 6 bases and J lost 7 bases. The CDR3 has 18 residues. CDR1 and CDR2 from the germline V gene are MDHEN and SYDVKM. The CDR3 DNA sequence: TGTGCCAGCAGCCGCATCCTCTCCGGGACAGGGACGTGGAATGAGCAGTTCTTC. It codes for CASSRILSGTGTWNEQFF. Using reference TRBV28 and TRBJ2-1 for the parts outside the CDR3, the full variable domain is DVKVTQSSRYLVKRTGEKVFLECVQDMDHENMFWYRQDPGLGLRLIYFSYDVKMKEKGDIPEGYSVSREKKERFSLILESASTNQTSMYLCASSRILSGTGTWNEQFFGPGTRLTVL.

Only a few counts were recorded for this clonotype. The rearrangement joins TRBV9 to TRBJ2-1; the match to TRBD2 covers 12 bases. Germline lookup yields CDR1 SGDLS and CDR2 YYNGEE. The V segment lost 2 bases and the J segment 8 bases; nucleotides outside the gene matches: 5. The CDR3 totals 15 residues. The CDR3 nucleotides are TGTGCCAGCAGCGTGACTAGCGGGAGCCGGGATGAGCAGTTCTTC. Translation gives CASSVTSGSRDEQFF.

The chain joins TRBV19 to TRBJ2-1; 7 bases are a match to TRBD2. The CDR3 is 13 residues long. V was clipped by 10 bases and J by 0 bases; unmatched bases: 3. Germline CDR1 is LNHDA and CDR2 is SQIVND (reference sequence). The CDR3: CATRDYSYNEQFF. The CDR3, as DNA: TGTGCCACCCGGGACTACTCCTACAATGAGCAGTTCTTC.

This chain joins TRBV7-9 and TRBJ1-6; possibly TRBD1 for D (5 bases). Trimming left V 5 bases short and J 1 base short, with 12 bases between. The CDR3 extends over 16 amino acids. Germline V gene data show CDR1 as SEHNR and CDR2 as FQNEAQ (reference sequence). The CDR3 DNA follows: TGTGCCAGCAGCGACCCGGGGCGGTCCTATAATTCACCCCTCCACTTT. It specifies CASSDPGRSYNSPLHF.

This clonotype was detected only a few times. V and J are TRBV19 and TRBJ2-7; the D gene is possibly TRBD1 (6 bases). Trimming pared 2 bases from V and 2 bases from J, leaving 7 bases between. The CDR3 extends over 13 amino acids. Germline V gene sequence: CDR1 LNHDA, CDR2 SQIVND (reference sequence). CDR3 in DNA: TGTGCCAGTAGTATACGGGACACCTACGAGCAGTACTTC. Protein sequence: CASSIRDTYEQYF. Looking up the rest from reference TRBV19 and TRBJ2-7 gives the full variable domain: DGGITQSPKYLFRKEGQNVTLSCEQNLNHDAMYWYRQDPGQGLRLIYYSQIVNDFQKGDIAEGYSVSREKKESFPLTVTSAQKNPTAFYLCASSIRDTYEQYFGPGTRLTVT.

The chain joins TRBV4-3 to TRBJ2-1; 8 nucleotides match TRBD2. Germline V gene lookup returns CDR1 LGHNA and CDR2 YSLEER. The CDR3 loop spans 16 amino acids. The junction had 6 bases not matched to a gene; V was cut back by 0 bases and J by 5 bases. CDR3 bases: TGCGCCAGCAGCCAAGATTACCTAGCGGGCGACAATGAGCAGTTCTTC. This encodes CASSQDYLAGDNEQFF.

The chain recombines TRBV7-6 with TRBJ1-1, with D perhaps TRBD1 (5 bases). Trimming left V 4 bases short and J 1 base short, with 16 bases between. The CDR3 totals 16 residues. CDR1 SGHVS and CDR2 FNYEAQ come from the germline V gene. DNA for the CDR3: TGTGCCAGCAGCTCCGGACGGGGACGGGAGAACACTGAAGCTTTCTTT. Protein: CASSSGRGRENTEAFF. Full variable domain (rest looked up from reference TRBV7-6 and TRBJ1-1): GAGVSQSPRYKVTKRGQDVALRCDPISGHVSLYWYRQALGQGPEFLTYFNYEAQQDKSGLPNDRFSAERPEGSISTLTIQRTEQRDSAMYRCASSSGRGRENTEAFFGQGTRLTVV.

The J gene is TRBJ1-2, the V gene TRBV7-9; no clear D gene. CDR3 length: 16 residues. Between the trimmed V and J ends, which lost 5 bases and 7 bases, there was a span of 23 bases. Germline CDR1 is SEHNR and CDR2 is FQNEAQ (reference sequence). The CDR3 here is CASSPASLSVVLGYTF. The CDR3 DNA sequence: TGTGCCAGCAGCCCAGCCTCCCTCAGCGTTGTGCTTGGCTACACCTTC.